This T cell receptor (beta chain) is from a study of blood T cell repertoires in COVID-19. Whole-study context: PBMCs, B-cell-depleted T cells, or T cells were the source of the cDNA or gDNA that made up the material.

Original processing methods: Nucleated cell counts were estimated from reference gene primer amplification. The assay was immunoSEQ multiplex PCR, and TCRdb's table has in-frame clones only and misses some. That table gives V, J and clone size, and the DNA gave D and trimming. The data contain 250,000 to 300,000 clones, 87% of them seen just once; the ten biggest clones take up about 2.2%. The sample holds one count of this clone. This CDR3 comprises 14 residues. Trimming stripped 2 bases from V and 4 bases from J, with 11 bases between. Germline-derived CDR1 and CDR2 are LNHNV and YYDKDF (reference sequence).

The TCR originated in a woman aged 45-59 years who had recovered from COVID-19. The chain links TRBV15 to TRBJ2-5; D may be TRBD1 (6 bases). The specimen sequenced was peripheral blood. Written as DNA, the CDR3 is TGTGCCACCAGCAGAACAGGGTTAGGAGAGACCCAGTACTTC. It translates to CATSRTGLGETQYF.